This T cell receptor (beta chain) was recorded in a study of OX40 agonist ivuxolimab in advanced cancers. About the research overall: An agonistic human IgG2 monoclonal antibody against OX40 (CD134) was given.

Regarding the study as a whole: Partial responders dosed at 0.1-3.0 mg/kg displayed clonal expansion ranking among the lowest.

The germline V gene encodes CDR1 SGHDT and CDR2 YYEEEE. This CDR3 has 15 amino acids. The V gene lost 4 bases and the J gene lost 0 bases, with 14 bases spanning the gap. Notes on this clone: Its antigen is not identified.

TCRdb's copy holds only in-frame clones and misses some; the assay was immunoSEQ multiplex PCR. Of 65,000 to 95,000 clones listed, approximately 90% were seen once; the top ten hold roughly 0.44%. The chain uses TRBV5-6 and TRBJ2-7; D gene unclear. The clonotype originates from an adult with an advanced solid tumor such as melanoma, head and neck, liver or kidney cancer. The input for sequencing was CD4+ or CD8+ T cells sorted from blood, taken in a trial of the OX40 agonist ivuxolimab. In nucleotides, the CDR3 is TGTGCCAGCAGCCTCGGCACCTCAAGCTCCTACGAGCAGTACTTC. Its protein product is CASSLGTSSSYEQYF.